This is a list of T cell receptor beta chains from one sample in a study of T-cell memory formation after mild COVID-19. Via MiXCR, TCRdb re-called the 5' RACE reads, giving one row per CDR3 protein. The repertoire includes around 62,000 distinct CDR3 sequences, around a quarter of them detected once, and about 42% sits in the top ten. The source material was PBMCs or a T cell subset sorted from them (not recorded which). Receptors originate from a man between 18 and 29 years old who had mild COVID-19 (a few samples of this study predate the infection). Cell type and time point are not known. Each CDR3 is given without its conserved first and last residue.

J,V,length,CDR3
TRBJ2-1,TRBV6-5,12,ASSYSWPPNEQF
TRBJ2-5,TRBV3-1,12,ASSQERPVETQY
TRBJ1-4,TRBV6-6,12,ASRSGGTNEKLF
TRBJ2-3,TRBV4-1,10,ASSLNGQDQY
TRBJ2-3,TRBV4-1,14,ASSHQAGGGTDTQY
TRBJ2-1,TRBV11-2,15,ASSLATGPSSYNEQF
TRBJ2-3,TRBV12-3/TRBV12-4,8,ASLQDTQY
TRBJ2-5,TRBV7-9,13,ASSLSGRGQETQY
TRBJ1-5,TRBV4-1,13,ASRDRDVSNQPQH
TRBJ1-1,TRBV29-1,12,SVDPQGTNTEAF
TRBJ2-3,TRBV14,13,ASSQELASTDTQY
TRBJ2-1,TRBV5-8,12,ANARLRVYNEQF
TRBJ1-2,TRBV7-9,13,ASTPEVGGNYGYT
TRBJ1-5,TRBV19,13,ASSMGQAPNQPQH
TRBJ2-3,TRBV24-1,13,ATSDWGSRGDTQY